Each of the 5 T cell receptor beta chains below was sequenced from the same sample in a study of cytomegalovirus exposure and HLA in healthy donors. TCRdb keeps only in-frame clones here, not all; method: immunoSEQ multiplex PCR. Here the sample spans 200,000 or so clones, 84% being singletons. The source material was PBMCs. Receptors originate from a woman aged 25-40 years in good health and CMV-seropositive.

This clone showed up just once. CDR3 in DNA: TGCAGCGGGAAGACAGGGGGGGGCTCAGGGGAGCTGTTTTTT. Protein: CSGKTGGGSGELFF. The gene calls are TRBV29-1 and TRBJ2-2, with 9 bases that match TRBD1. Germline V CDR1 and CDR2: SQVTM, ANQGSEA. Trimming cost V 7 bases and J 8 bases; bases outside gene matches: 11. The CDR3 runs to 14 residues.

This sequence joins TRBV28 and TRBJ1-5, with D tentatively TRBD1 (5 bases). This CDR3 region has 15 residues. Germline V gives CDR1 MDHEN, CDR2 SYDVKM. V was shortened by 6 bases and J by 5 bases, with 17 bases between the two germline ends. CDR3 DNA: TGTGCCAGCAGAAACCGGGACTACCCCTATCAGCCCCAGCATTTT. Translation: CASRNRDYPYQPQHF.

The V call is TRBV5-6, the J call TRBJ1-5, with D uncertain. CDR1 is SGHDT and CDR2 is YYEEEE in the germline V gene. The CDR3 is made up of 13 amino acids. The V end lost 0 bases, the J end lost 4 bases, and 5 bases lay between the germline ends. The CDR3 sequence: CASSLGLNQPQHF. DNA for the CDR3: TGTGCCAGCAGCTTGGGTCTAAATCAGCCCCAGCATTTT.

V is TRBV4-2 and J is TRBJ2-7; 8 nucleotides line up with TRBD2. CDR1 is LGHNA, CDR2 YNFKEQ, per germline. This CDR3 region has 16 residues. V gave up 0 bases and J gave up 1 base; unmatched junction bases: 5. DNA for the CDR3: TGTGCCAGCAGCCAAGACAACCCGGGAGGGTCCTACGAGCAGTACTTC. Protein product: CASSQDNPGGSYEQYF.

The rearrangement joins TRBV30 to TRBJ2-3, with D tentatively TRBD2 (5 bases). Germline lookup yields CDR1 GTSNPN and CDR2 SVGIG (reference sequence). The CDR3 loop spans 16 amino acids. V shed 4 bases and J shed 9 bases, with 26 bases lying between them. In nucleotides, the CDR3 is TGTGCCTGGATTCCCCCGGGGAGATCGGGCCCTGGGACGCAGTATTTT. Its protein product is CAWIPPGRSGPGTQYF.